The rows below give T cell receptor beta chains drawn from one sample of a study of T cells after yellow fever vaccination. One entry per CDR3 protein, called by TCRdb with MiXCR from the 5' RACE reads. Of some 340,000 distinct CDR3 sequences in the sample, around a tenth were seen once. The material was CD4+ T cells sorted from PBMCs, obtained 45 days after the yellow fever booster vaccination. The receptors originated from a man between 18 and 35 years old who received the YFV17D yellow fever vaccine. Both conserved end residues are part of each CDR3. The order of the fields is V gene, J gene, D gene, clone size, CDR3 protein, CDR3 DNA. D genes are given only for firm matches. Rows give clone size only sometimes, using once, few, many, or a class for an expanded clone.

TRBV4-1	TRBJ1-2	TRBD1	many	CASSQEGQRGYTF	TGCGCCAGCAGCCAAGAGGGACAGCGTGGCTACACCTTC
TRBV25-1	TRBJ1-5	.	few	CASSASLSNQPQHF	TGTGCCAGCAGTGCCTCCCTTAGCAATCAGCCCCAGCATTTT
TRBV7-3	TRBJ2-1	TRBD2	many	CASSSTSGYNEQFF	TGTGCCAGCAGCTCGACTAGCGGGTACAATGAGCAGTTCTTC
TRBV28	TRBJ2-5	.	.	CASSRPMDSLQETQYF	TGTGCCAGCAGTCGACCCATGGACAGCCTACAAGAGACCCAGTACTTC
TRBV18	TRBJ2-5	.	.	CASQLPGTETQYF	TGTGCCAGCCAACTCCCAGGGACAGAGACCCAGTACTTC
TRBV6-1	TRBJ2-4	.	.	CASSAGGGKNIQYF	TGTGCCAGCAGTGCTGGGGGCGGGAAAAACATTCAGTACTTC
TRBV20-1	TRBJ2-5	.	many	CSAPGQRGETQYF	TGCAGTGCCCCAGGACAGCGGGGCGAGACCCAGTACTTC
TRBV7-9	TRBJ2-1	.	.	CASSADSFGEQFF	TGTGCCAGCAGCGCCGACTCATTTGGTGAGCAGTTCTTC
TRBV7-9	TRBJ2-4	.	.	CASSASKNIQYF	TGTGCCAGCAGCGCCTCCAAAAACATTCAGTACTTC
TRBV4-3	TRBJ2-3	TRBD1	.	CASSQGQDRGGTDTQYF	TGCGCCAGCAGCCAAGGTCAGGACAGGGGAGGCACAGATACGCAGTATTTT
TRBV6-4	TRBJ2-2	TRBD1	.	CASSRPGQGPGELFF	TGTGCCAGCAGCCGACCGGGACAGGGACCCGGGGAGCTGTTTTTT
TRBV7-6	TRBJ1-1	.	few	CASSRDSDERAFF	TGTGCCAGCAGTCGGGACTCGGACGAGCGGGCTTTCTTT
TRBV28	TRBJ2-5	TRBD1	few	CASSLAGQGFQETQYF	TGTGCCAGCAGTTTAGCTGGACAGGGCTTCCAAGAGACCCAGTACTTC
TRBV27	TRBJ1-5	.	few	CASSLYSLGGLGTDSNQPQHF	TGTGCCAGCAGTTTATATTCTTTGGGGGGACTCGGAACAGATAGCAATCAGCCCCAGCATTTT
TRBV12-3/TRBV12-4	TRBJ1-6	.	many	CASSLGIRGRDDSPLHF	TGTGCCAGCAGTTTGGGAATAAGGGGCCGTGATGATTCACCCCTCCACTTT
TRBV12-3/TRBV12-4	TRBJ1-2	.	many	CASSLRTYGYTF	TGTGCCAGCAGTTTAAGAACCTATGGCTACACCTTC
TRBV12-3/TRBV12-4	TRBJ1-5	.	many	CASSFDRNQPQHF	TGTGCCAGCAGTTTCGATCGCAATCAGCCCCAGCATTTT
TRBV6-2/TRBV6-3	TRBJ1-2	.	few	CASRDSGRTNYGYTF	TGTGCCAGCAGGGACAGTGGAAGGACTAACTATGGCTACACCTTC
TRBV7-2	TRBJ1-2	.	.	CASSSSRDERYTF	TGTGCCAGCAGCTCTTCCCGGGACGAACGCTACACCTTC
TRBV12-3/TRBV12-4	TRBJ2-7	TRBD2	.	CASSGGSYEQYF	TGTGCCAGTAGCGGGGGATCCTACGAGCAGTACTTC
TRBV20-1	TRBJ2-3	.	many	CSASPLADTQYF	TGCAGTGCTAGTCCCCTAGCAGATACGCAGTATTTT
TRBV7-9	TRBJ2-7	TRBD1	.	CASSAAGQGPLEQYF	TGTGCCAGCAGCGCAGCGGGACAGGGGCCTCTCGAGCAGTACTTC
TRBV7-2	TRBJ1-6	TRBD1	few	CASGRDSNSPLHF	TGTGCCAGCGGCCGGGACAGTAATTCACCCCTCCACTTT
TRBV7-2	TRBJ1-5	TRBD1	many	CASSLDLTGNQPQHF	TGTGCCAGCAGCTTGGACCTGACAGGGAATCAGCCCCAGCATTTT
TRBV12-3/TRBV12-4	TRBJ2-2	.	.	CASSSFGELFF	TGTGCCAGCAGTTCGTTCGGGGAGCTGTTTTTT
TRBV7-9	TRBJ1-3	.	.	CASSLAGDGGNTIYF	TGTGCCAGCAGCTTAGCAGGGGATGGCGGAAACACCATATATTTT
TRBV7-9	TRBJ2-1	TRBD2	.	CASSLARTSGGYNEQFF	TGTGCCAGCAGCTTAGCCCGGACTAGCGGGGGTTACAATGAGCAGTTCTTC
TRBV12-3/TRBV12-4	TRBJ1-5	.	few	CASSLAADQPQHF	TGTGCCAGCAGTTTAGCGGCCGATCAGCCCCAGCATTTT
TRBV4-1	TRBJ2-1	.	.	CASSQAPGLSSYNEQFF	TGCGCCAGCAGCCAAGCCCCGGGACTGAGCTCCTACAATGAGCAGTTCTTC
TRBV7-2	TRBJ2-7	.	few	CASSSGAAYEQYF	TGTGCCAGCAGCTCGGGAGCCGCCTACGAGCAGTACTTC
TRBV3-1	TRBJ2-1	TRBD1	few	CASSLQGVNEQFF	TGTGCCAGCAGCCTACAGGGGGTTAATGAGCAGTTCTTC
TRBV12-3/TRBV12-4	TRBJ2-3	.	many	CASALGTDTQYF	TGTGCCAGCGCTCTTGGGACAGATACGCAGTATTTT
TRBV5-6	TRBJ1-1	.	few	CASSLVGAANTEAFF	TGTGCCAGCAGCTTGGTTGGAGCAGCCAACACTGAAGCTTTCTTT
TRBV10-3	TRBJ1-1	.	.	CAINHGQGTGINTEAFF	TGTGCCATCAACCACGGACAAGGGACGGGCATAAACACTGAAGCTTTCTTT
TRBV7-8	TRBJ2-7	TRBD1	many	CASSLAGTGAYEQYF	TGTGCCAGCAGCTTAGCGGGGACAGGGGCCTACGAGCAGTACTTC
TRBV20-1	TRBJ2-5	.	.	CSANNPRGAWETQYF	TGCAGTGCCAACAACCCTCGGGGGGCCTGGGAGACCCAGTACTTC
TRBV30	TRBJ2-7	TRBD1	few	CARVSTDRAHF	TGTGCCCGAGTATCGACCGACAGGGCACACTTC
TRBV20-1	TRBJ1-1	.	many	CSARGGTEAFF	TGCAGTGCTAGGGGGGGCACTGAAGCTTTCTTT
TRBV7-9	TRBJ1-1	.	few	CASPGRVTTEAFF	TGTGCCAGCCCGGGGCGGGTTACCACTGAAGCTTTCTTT
TRBV5-6	TRBJ1-2	.	few	CASSWGVTGNYGYTF	TGTGCCAGCAGCTGGGGAGTAACAGGGAACTATGGCTACACCTTC
TRBV7-6	TRBJ1-1	.	.	CASSDLGREAFF	TGTGCCAGCAGCGACCTCGGCAGGGAAGCTTTCTTT